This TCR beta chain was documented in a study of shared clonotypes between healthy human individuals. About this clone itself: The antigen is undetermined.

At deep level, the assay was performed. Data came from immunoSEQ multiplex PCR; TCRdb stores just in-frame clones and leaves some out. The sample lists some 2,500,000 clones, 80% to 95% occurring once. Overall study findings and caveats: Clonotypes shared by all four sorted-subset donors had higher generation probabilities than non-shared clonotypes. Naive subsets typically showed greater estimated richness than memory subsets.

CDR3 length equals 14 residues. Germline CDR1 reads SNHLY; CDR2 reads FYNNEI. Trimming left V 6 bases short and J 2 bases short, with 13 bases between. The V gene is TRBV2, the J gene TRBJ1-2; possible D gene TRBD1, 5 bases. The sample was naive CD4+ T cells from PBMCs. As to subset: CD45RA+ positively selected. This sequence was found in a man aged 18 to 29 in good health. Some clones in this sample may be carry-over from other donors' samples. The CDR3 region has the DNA TGTGCCAGCAGGGACCGGGGGGAAAACTATGGCTACACCTTC. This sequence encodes CASRDRGENYGYTF.